The entry below gives a single T cell receptor beta chain sequence along with its context. Its antigen is as yet unknown. The sample originates from a study of T cell responses to AZD1222 COVID-19 vaccine. Broader study findings: Clonal diversity may have been underestimated, and the donors were mostly white British, with more females than males. A rise in Spike-specific TCR breadth and depth followed two AZD1222 doses.

With 7 bases clipped from V and 3 bases from J, the junction kept 5 bases outside the gene matches. Germline assignment: CDR1 MNHEY and CDR2 SVGAGI. The CDR3 covers 14 residues. The table came from immunoSEQ multiplex PCR; TCRdb's copy has only in-frame clones and leaves some out. The sample shows roughly 50,000 clones, approximately 91% of them seen only once. Samples with a second dose at about 4 or about 12 weeks were pooled together. The chain links TRBV6-5 to TRBJ2-2; 7 nucleotides agree with TRBD2. The receptor was derived from an adult who received the AZD1222 COVID-19 vaccine. The sample here was peripheral blood, taken 28 days after the second AZD1222 dose. CDR3 DNA: TGTGCCAGCAATCGTCGGGGGGACACCGGGGAGCTGTTTTTT. This translates into CASNRRGDTGELFF.